The 5 T cell receptor beta chains reported below all come from one sample, sequenced in a study of T-cell memory formation after mild COVID-19. TCRdb ran MiXCR on the 5' RACE reads and lists one entry per CDR3 protein. The data contain a few hundred thousand distinct CDR3 sequences, 15% to 20% of them singletons. Material: PBMCs or a T cell subset sorted from them (not recorded which). These receptors were obtained from a man aged 18 to 29 who had mild COVID-19 (a few samples of this study predate the infection). Cell type and time point are not known.

This clonotype has just a few counts. V and J are TRBV29-1 and TRBJ2-7; D is perhaps TRBD1 or TRBD2 (6 bases each). CDR1 is SQVTM and CDR2 is ANQGSEA in the germline V gene. Trimming stripped 6 bases from V and 3 bases from J, with 15 bases between. The CDR3 runs 13 residues. CDR3 nucleotide sequence: TGCAGCGTCTCCGCGGGACAAAGCTACGAGCAGTACGTC. Amino acids: CSVSAGQSYEQYV.

CDR3 in DNA: TGTGCCAGCTCACCACCGGGACAGGGGTTTGGTGAGCAGTTCTTC. It yields the protein CASSPPGQGFGEQFF. The chain has TRBV18 and TRBJ2-1, with 10 bases fitting TRBD1. CDR1 KGHSH and CDR2 LQKENI come from the germline V gene. Germline trimming cut 0 bases from V and 9 bases from J; bases unmatched to any gene: 5. The CDR3 totals 15 residues.

This clonotype has a count of ten or more. This chain connects TRBV7-9 to TRBJ2-1, with D perhaps matching TRBD1 or TRBD2 (6 bases each). Germline V CDR1 and CDR2: SEHNR, FQNEAQ (reference sequence). V gave up 1 base and J gave up 5 bases, with 9 bases separating them. The CDR3 extends over 14 amino acids. In DNA, the CDR3 is TGTGCCAGCAGCTTAGGGGGGGCCAACAATGAGCAGTTCTTC. Protein sequence: CASSLGGANNEQFF.

This clonotype has a handful of counts. This chain links TRBV7-2 with TRBJ1-6; D remains ambiguous. V dropped 7 bases and J dropped 3 bases, with 10 bases sitting between them. Germline assignment: CDR1 SGHTA and CDR2 FQGNSA. The CDR3 extends over 14 amino acids. The chain's CDR3 is CASIPGSYNSPLHF. CDR3 nucleotides: TGTGCCAGCATACCCGGTAGCTATAATTCACCCCTCCACTTT. Variable domain in full (rest from reference TRBV7-2 and TRBJ1-6): GAGVSQSPSNKVTEKGKDVELRCDPISGHTALYWYRQSLGQGLEFLIYFQGNSAPDKSGLPSDRFSAERTGGSVSTLTIQRTQQEDSAVYLCASIPGSYNSPLHFGNGTRLTVT.

J is TRBJ1-2 and V is TRBV12-3 or TRBV12-4; D uncertain. This CDR3 is built from 15 residues. V lost 3 bases to trimming and J lost 1 base, with 12 bases between them. CDR3 nucleotide sequence: TGTGCCAGCAGTTTCGAAATTCTCGGTAACTATGGCTACACCTTC. This encodes CASSFEILGNYGYTF.